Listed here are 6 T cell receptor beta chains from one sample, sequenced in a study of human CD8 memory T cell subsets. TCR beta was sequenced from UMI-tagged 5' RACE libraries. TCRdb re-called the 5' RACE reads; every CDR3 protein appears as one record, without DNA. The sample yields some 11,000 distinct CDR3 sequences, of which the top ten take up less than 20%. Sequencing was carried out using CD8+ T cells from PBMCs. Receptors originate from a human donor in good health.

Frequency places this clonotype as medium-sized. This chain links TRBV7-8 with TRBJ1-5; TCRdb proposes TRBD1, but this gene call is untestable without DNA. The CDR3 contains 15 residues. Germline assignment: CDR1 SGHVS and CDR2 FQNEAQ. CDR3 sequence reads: CASSLVAGSTQPQHF.

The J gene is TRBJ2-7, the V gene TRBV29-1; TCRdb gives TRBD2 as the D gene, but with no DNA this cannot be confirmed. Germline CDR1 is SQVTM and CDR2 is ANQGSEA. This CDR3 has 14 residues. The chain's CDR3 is CSVDAEDSLHEQYF.

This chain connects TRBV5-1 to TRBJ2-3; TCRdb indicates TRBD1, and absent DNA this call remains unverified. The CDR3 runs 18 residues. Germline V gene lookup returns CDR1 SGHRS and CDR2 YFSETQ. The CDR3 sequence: CASRGTAENLGSTDTQYF.

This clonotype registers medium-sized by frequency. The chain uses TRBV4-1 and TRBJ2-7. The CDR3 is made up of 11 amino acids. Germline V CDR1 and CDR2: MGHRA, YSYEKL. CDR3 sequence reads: CASSQYREQYF.

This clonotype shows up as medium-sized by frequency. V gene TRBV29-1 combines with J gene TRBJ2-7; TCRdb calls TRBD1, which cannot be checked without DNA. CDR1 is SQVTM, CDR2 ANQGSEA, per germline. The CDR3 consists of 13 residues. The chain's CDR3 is CSVERGSSYEQYF.

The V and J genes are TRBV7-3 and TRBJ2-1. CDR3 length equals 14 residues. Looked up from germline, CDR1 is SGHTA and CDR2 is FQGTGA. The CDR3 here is CASSLTGSSNEQFF. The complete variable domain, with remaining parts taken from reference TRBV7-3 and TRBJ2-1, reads GAGVSQTPSNKVTEKGKYVELRCDPISGHTALYWYRQSLGQGPEFLIYFQGTGAADDSGLPNDRFFAVRPEGSVSTLKIQRTERGDSAVYLCASSLTGSSNEQFFGPGTRLTVL.